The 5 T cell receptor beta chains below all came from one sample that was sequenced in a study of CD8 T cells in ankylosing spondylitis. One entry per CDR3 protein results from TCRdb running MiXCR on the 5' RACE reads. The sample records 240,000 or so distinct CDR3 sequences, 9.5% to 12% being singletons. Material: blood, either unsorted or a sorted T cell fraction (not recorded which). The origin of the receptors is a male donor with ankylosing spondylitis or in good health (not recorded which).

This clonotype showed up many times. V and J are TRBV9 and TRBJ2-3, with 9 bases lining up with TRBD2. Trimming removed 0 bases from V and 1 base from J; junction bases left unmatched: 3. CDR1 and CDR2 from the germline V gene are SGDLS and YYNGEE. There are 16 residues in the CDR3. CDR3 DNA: TGTGCCAGCAGCGTAGGCCTAGCGGGACGCACAGATACGCAGTATTTT. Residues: CASSVGLAGRTDTQYF.

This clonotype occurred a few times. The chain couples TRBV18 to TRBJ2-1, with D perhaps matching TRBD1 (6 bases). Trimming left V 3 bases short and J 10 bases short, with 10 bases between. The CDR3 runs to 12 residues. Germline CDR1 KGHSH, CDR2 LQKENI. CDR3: CASSPQGKEQFF. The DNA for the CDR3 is TGTGCCAGCTCACCGCAGGGGAAAGAGCAGTTCTTC.

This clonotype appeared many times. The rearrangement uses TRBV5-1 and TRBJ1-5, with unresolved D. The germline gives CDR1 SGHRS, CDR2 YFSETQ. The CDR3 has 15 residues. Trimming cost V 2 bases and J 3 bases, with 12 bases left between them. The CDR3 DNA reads TGCGCCAGCAGCTTAACGGGAGGAAACAATCAGCCCCAGCATTTT. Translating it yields CASSLTGGNNQPQHF.

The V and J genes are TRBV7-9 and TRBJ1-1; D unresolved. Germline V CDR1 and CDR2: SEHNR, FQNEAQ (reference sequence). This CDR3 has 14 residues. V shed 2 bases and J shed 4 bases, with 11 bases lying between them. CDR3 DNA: TGTGCCAGCAGCTTAATTATGGGAGGCACTGAAGCTTTCTTT. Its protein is CASSLIMGGTEAFF.

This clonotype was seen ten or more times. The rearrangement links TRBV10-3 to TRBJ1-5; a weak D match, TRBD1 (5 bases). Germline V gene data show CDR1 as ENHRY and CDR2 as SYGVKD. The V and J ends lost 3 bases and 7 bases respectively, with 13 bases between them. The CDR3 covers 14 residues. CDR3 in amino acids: CAISEVGRDQPQHF. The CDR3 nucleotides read TGTGCCATCAGTGAAGTAGGGAGGGACCAGCCCCAGCATTTT.